This paragraph reports one T cell receptor (beta chain). Libraries were prepared by immunoSEQ multiplex PCR; TCRdb keeps only in-frame clonotypes and omits some of them. The top ten clones hold around 20% of a sample with around 82,000 clones, over 80% of them seen once. These data belong to a study of identifying expanded T cells in peripheral blood. Trimming removed 4 bases at V and 4 bases at J, with 14 bases between. This CDR3 spans 15 amino acids. The germline CDR1 and CDR2 sequences are MNHNS and SASEGT. The clonotype originates from a person between 18 and 70 years old in good health. Sequencing input: blood. This chain connects TRBV6-1 to TRBJ2-1; perhaps TRBD1 as D (5 bases). The CDR3 DNA reads as TGTGCCAGCAGTGCCGTCGGACACCGTTACAATGAGCAGTTCTTC. Amino acids: CASSAVGHRYNEQFF.